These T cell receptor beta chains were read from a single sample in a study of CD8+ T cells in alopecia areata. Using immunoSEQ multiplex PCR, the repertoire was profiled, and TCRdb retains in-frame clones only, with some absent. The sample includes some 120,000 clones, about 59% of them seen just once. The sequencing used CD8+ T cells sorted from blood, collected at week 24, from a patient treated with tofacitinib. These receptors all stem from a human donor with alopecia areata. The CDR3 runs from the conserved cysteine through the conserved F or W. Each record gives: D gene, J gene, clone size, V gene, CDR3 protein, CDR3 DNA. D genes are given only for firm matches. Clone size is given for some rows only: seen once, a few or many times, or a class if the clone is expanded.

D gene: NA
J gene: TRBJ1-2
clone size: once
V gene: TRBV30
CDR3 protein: CAWGPGRYGYTF
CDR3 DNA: TGTGCCTGGGGGCCCGGGAGGTATGGCTACACCTTC

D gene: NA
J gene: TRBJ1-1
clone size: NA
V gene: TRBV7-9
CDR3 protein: CASSHGQEAFF
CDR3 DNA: TGTGCCAGCAGCCATGGACAAGAAGCTTTCTTT

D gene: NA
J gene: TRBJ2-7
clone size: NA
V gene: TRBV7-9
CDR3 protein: CASSIDGTYEQYF
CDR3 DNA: TGTGCCAGCAGTATCGACGGTACCTACGAGCAGTACTTC

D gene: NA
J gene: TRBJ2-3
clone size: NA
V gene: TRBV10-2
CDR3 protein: CASSLASVSTDTQYF
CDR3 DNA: TGCGCCAGCAGTCTAGCTAGCGTGAGCACAGATACGCAGTATTTT

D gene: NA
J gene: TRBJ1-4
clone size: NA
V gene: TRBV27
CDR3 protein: CASSRTGNEKLFF
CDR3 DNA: TGTGCCTCCTCAAGGACGGGGAATGAAAAACTGTTTTTT

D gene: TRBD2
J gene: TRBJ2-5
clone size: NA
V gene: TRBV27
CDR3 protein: CASSKTSGEETQYF
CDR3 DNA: TGTGCCAGCAGTAAGACTAGCGGGGAAGAGACCCAGTACTTC

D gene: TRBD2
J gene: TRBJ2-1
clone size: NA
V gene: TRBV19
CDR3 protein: CASSLMRGANEQFF
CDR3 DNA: TGTGCCAGTAGTCTCATGCGGGGGGCGAATGAGCAGTTCTTC

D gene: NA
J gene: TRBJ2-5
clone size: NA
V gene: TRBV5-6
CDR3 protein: CASSWGDQETQYF
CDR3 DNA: TGTGCCAGCAGCTGGGGGGACCAAGAGACCCAGTACTTC

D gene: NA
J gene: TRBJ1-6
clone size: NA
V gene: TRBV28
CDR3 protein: CASSSGQVNSPLHF
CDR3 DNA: TGTGCCAGCAGTTCTGGACAAGTAAATTCACCCCTCCACTTT

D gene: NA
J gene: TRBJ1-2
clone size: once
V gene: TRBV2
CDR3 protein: CASTARGAQGNYGYTF
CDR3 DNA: TGTGCCAGCACTGCCCGGGGGGCGCAGGGAAACTATGGCTACACCTTC

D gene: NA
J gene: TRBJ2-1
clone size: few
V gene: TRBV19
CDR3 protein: CASSMGGHYNEQFF
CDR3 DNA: TGTGCCAGTAGTATGGGTGGACACTACAATGAGCAGTTCTTC

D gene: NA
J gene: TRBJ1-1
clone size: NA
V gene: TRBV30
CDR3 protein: CAWTPGHKAFF
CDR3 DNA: TGTGCCTGGACACCGGGACACAAAGCTTTCTTT

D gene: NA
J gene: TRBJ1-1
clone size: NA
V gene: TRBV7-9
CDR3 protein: CASSSRGPPNTEAFF
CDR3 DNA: TGTGCCAGCAGCTCAAGAGGACCGCCGAACACTGAAGCTTTCTTT

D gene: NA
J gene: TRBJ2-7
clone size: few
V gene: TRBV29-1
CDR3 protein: CSVVTGLTTPPYEQYF
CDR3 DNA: TGCAGCGTGGTAACAGGCTTAACTACCCCCCCCTACGAGCAGTACTTC

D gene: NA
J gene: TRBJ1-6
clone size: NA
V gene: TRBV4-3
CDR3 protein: CASSQGTGYSPLHF
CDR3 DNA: TGCGCCAGCAGCCAAGGAACAGGGTATTCACCCCTCCACTTT

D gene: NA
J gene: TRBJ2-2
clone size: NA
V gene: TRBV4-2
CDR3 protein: CASSQATENTGELFF
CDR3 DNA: TGTGCCAGCAGCCAAGCCACAGAGAACACCGGGGAGCTGTTTTTT

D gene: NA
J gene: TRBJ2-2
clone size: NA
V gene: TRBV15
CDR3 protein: CATQLPADTGELFF
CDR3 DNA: TGTGCCACCCAACTCCCGGCGGACACCGGGGAGCTGTTTTTT

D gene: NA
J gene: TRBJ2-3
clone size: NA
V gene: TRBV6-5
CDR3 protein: CASSRLGTDTQYF
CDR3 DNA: TGTGCCAGCAGTCGACTTGGAACAGATACGCAGTATTTT

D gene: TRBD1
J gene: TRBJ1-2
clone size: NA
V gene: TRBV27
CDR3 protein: CASSPGQGGVYGYTF
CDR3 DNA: TGTGCCAGCAGCCCCGGACAGGGAGGCGTCTATGGCTACACCTTC

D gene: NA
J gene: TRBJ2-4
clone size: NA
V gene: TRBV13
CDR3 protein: CASSFRADPRDIQYF
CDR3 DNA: TGTGCCAGCAGCTTCCGGGCCGATCCCCGGGACATTCAGTACTTC

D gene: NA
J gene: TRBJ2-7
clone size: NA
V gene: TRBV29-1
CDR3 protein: CSVEKVGGEQYF
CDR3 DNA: TGCAGCGTTGAAAAGGTAGGGGGGGAGCAGTACTTC

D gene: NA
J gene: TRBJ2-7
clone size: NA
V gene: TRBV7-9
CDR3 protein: CASNYGGSLNEQYF
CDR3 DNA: TGTGCCAGCAACTACGGAGGGTCCCTAAACGAGCAGTACTTC